These T cell receptor beta chains were read from a single sample in a study of Tregs in tolerant kidney transplant recipients. Only in-frame clones appear in the TCRdb table, and some are missing; sequencing was by immunoSEQ multiplex PCR. The table has some 66,000 clones, over 85% seen once. The sequencing used CD8+ T cells from blood, collected before the transplant. These receptors originate from a human donor who received a combined kidney and bone marrow transplant. Both conserved end residues are part of each CDR3. The order of the fields is J gene, D gene, clone size, V gene, CDR3 DNA, CDR3 protein. The D gene is left open where the match is weak. Some rows mark clone size as missing; the rest say once, few, many or name a class of expanded clone.

>TRBJ1-5|TRBD1|NA|TRBV4-3
TGCGCCAGCAGCCAAGGACAGGGAGTACAGCCCCAGCATTTT
CASSQGQGVQPQHF
>TRBJ1-5|NA|NA|TRBV7-9
TGTGCCAGCAGCTTGGAGGGGAGACAGCCCCAGCATTTT
CASSLEGRQPQHF
>TRBJ1-1|NA|NA|TRBV2
TGTGCCAGCAGTGGTTCGAGGGAGGGATCGACTGAAGCTTTCTTT
CASSGSREGSTEAFF
>TRBJ2-1|NA|NA|TRBV5-1
TGCGCCAGCAGCCTCCCGGAGGCGCGCAATGAGCAGTTCTTC
CASSLPEARNEQFF
>TRBJ1-1|TRBD1|NA|TRBV28
TGTGCCAGCAGTTTTAGAGGGGGCTTCACTGAAGCTTTCTTT
CASSFRGGFTEAFF
>TRBJ2-7|NA|NA|TRBV5-6
TGTGCCAGCAGCTTTTCGGGTCGCGAGCAGTACTTC
CASSFSGREQYF
>TRBJ1-1|TRBD1|NA|TRBV19
TGTGCCAGTAGTCTAACCGGGACAGGGGGAACTGAAGCTTTCTTT
CASSLTGTGGTEAFF
>TRBJ1-6|NA|NA|TRBV10-2
TGCGCCAGCAGTGAAGGGGTTCTCTCACCCCTCCACTTT
CASSEGVLSPLHF
>TRBJ1-2|TRBD1|NA|TRBV11-2
TGTGCCAGCAGCCCAAGCAAGACAGGGTCCTTTGGCTACACCTTC
CASSPSKTGSFGYTF
>TRBJ2-3|TRBD2|NA|TRBV11-2
TGTGCCAGCAGCTTATTAACGAATAGCGGGGATACGCAGTATTTT
CASSLLTNSGDTQYF
>TRBJ1-2|NA|NA|TRBV15
TGTGCCACCAGCAGTTATATAGGGGGTTCCGCGACGGACGGCTACACCTTC
CATSSYIGGSATDGYTF
>TRBJ2-7|TRBD1|NA|TRBV9
TGTGCCAGCAGCGTAGGAGTAGGACAGGGATACGAGCAGTACTTC
CASSVGVGQGYEQYF
>TRBJ2-1|TRBD2|few|TRBV4-2
TGTGCCAGCAGCCAAGATGGCCCCCTAGCGGGAGGCAATGAGCAGTTCTTC
CASSQDGPLAGGNEQFF
>TRBJ1-2|NA|NA|TRBV30
TGTGCCTGGAGTTTACCCAATACAGGGAACTATGGCTACACCTTC
CAWSLPNTGNYGYTF
>TRBJ2-1|NA|NA|TRBV4-3
TGCGCCAGCAGCCAAGGGGCAGCGGTTTACGGTGAGCAGTTCTTC
CASSQGAAVYGEQFF
>TRBJ2-7|NA|NA|TRBV29-1
TGCAGCGTTGAAACCCCCAGGGTAGACCTCTCCTACGAGCAGTACTTC
CSVETPRVDLSYEQYF
>TRBJ1-2|NA|NA|TRBV7-2
TGTGCCAGCAGCTCATACAGGGTAGAGAATGGCTACACCTTC
CASSSYRVENGYTF
>TRBJ2-1|TRBD2|NA|TRBV5-6
TGTGCCAGCTGCGGGGGGATTGGGGGAAATGAGCAGTTCTTC
CASCGGIGGNEQFF
>TRBJ1-5|NA|NA|TRBV7-9
TGTGCCAGCAGCTTAGACACAGCGGGACAGCCCCAGCATTTT
CASSLDTAGQPQHF
>TRBJ2-7|TRBD1|NA|TRBV4-1
TGCGCCAGCAGCCTCTCTGCCGGGACAGGGGCCGAGCAGTACTTC
CASSLSAGTGAEQYF
>TRBJ2-2|TRBD1|NA|TRBV2
TGTGCCAGCCAGGGGGTGTCGAACACCGGGGAGCTGTTTTTT
CASQGVSNTGELFF
>TRBJ1-1|TRBD1|medium-sized|TRBV7-9
TGTGCCAGCAGCCCAAACAGGGGGGACACTGAAGCTTTCTTT
CASSPNRGDTEAFF
>TRBJ1-1|NA|NA|TRBV5-1
TGCGCCAGCAGCTTTTCCGGTGGGGGCACGAACACTGAAGCTTTCTTT
CASSFSGGGTNTEAFF
>TRBJ1-4|TRBD1|NA|TRBV4-3
TGCGCCAGCAGCCAAGATCAGGGGGAGGCGGCCGCTAATGAAAAACTGTTTTTT
CASSQDQGEAAANEKLFF
>TRBJ2-1|NA|NA|TRBV27
TGTGCCAGCAGTGAGGGCTCCTACAATGAGCAGTTCTTC
CASSEGSYNEQFF
>TRBJ2-7|NA|NA|TRBV7-9
TGTGCCAGCACCAAACGGGGGTTGGACGAGCAGTACTTC
CASTKRGLDEQYF
>TRBJ2-2|NA|NA|TRBV15
TGTGCCACCAGCAGAGATAGTAGCAAGAACACCGGGGAGCTGTTTTTT
CATSRDSSKNTGELFF
>TRBJ2-7|TRBD1|NA|TRBV19
TGTGCCAGTAGTGCAATTCCTTCCGTCGGACAGGGCGCCTACGAGCAGTACTTC
CASSAIPSVGQGAYEQYF
>TRBJ1-2|NA|NA|TRBV9
TGTGCCAGCAGCGTAGGGTCGCGTCTCTATGGCTACACCTTC
CASSVGSRLYGYTF
>TRBJ2-1|NA|NA|TRBV28
TGTGCCAGCAGACAAGGGAGCTCCTACAATGAGCAGTTCTTC
CASRQGSSYNEQFF
>TRBJ2-3|TRBD2|NA|TRBV11-2
TGTGCCAGCAGCTTGATATTAGCGGGAGGGACGAGGACAGATACGCAGTATTTT
CASSLILAGGTRTDTQYF
>TRBJ2-7|TRBD1|NA|TRBV27
TGTGCCAGCAGGCTCCGGGACAGCTACGAGCAGTACTTC
CASRLRDSYEQYF
>TRBJ2-7|TRBD1|NA|TRBV19
TGTGCCAGTAGTATAGGGACAGGGCCCTACGAGCAGTACTTC
CASSIGTGPYEQYF
>TRBJ2-4|TRBD2|NA|TRBV30
TGTGCCTGGGGGGGACTAGCGGGGGCCAAAAACATTCAGTACTTC
CAWGGLAGAKNIQYF
>TRBJ2-2|TRBD1|NA|TRBV5-4
TGTGCCAGCAGCTTGTGGGACAGGGTTAACACCGGGGAGCTGTTTTTT
CASSLWDRVNTGELFF
>TRBJ1-1|NA|NA|TRBV4-1
TGCGCCAGCAGCCGAAAACAGGGCGGGGGAAACACTGAAGCTTTCTTT
CASSRKQGGGNTEAFF
>TRBJ1-2|TRBD1|few|TRBV28
TGTGCCAGCAGTTCTACCCGGGACAGGGGGCCCTATGGCTACACCTTC
CASSSTRDRGPYGYTF
>TRBJ2-7|TRBD1|NA|TRBV5-1
TGCGCCAGCAGCAGAACCGGGACAGGGAAGAACGAGCAGTACTTC
CASSRTGTGKNEQYF
>TRBJ2-1|NA|NA|TRBV14
TGTGCCAGCAGCCATGTACAGGGACCGGACGATGAGCAGTTCTTC
CASSHVQGPDDEQFF
>TRBJ2-1|TRBD2|NA|TRBV9
TGTGCCAGCAGCACCTTTAGCGGGAGCTCCTACAATGAGCAGTTCTTC
CASSTFSGSSYNEQFF
>TRBJ2-1|NA|few|TRBV2
TGTGCCAGCAAGAGGGCCTCCTACAATGAGCAGTTCTTC
CASKRASYNEQFF
>TRBJ2-5|TRBD1|NA|TRBV7-6
TGTGCCAGCAGCTTGAGGACAGGGACAGCCGGGGAGACCCAGTACTTC
CASSLRTGTAGETQYF
>TRBJ1-2|TRBD1|NA|TRBV7-6
TGTGCCAGCAGCTTAGAGGGGGACAGGGGAGAAACAACTAGGGCTAATGGCTACACCTTC
CASSLEGDRGETTRANGYTF
>TRBJ2-7|TRBD1|NA|TRBV5-1
TGCGCCAGCAGCTTAGTGACAGGGGGAATTTACGAGCAGTACTTC
CASSLVTGGIYEQYF
>TRBJ2-7|NA|NA|TRBV9
TGTGCCAGCAGCGACAGGGTCGGGGACGAGCAGTACTTC
CASSDRVGDEQYF
>TRBJ2-7|NA|NA|TRBV29-1
TGCAGCGTAGGGGAATTAGGCTACGAGCAGTACTTC
CSVGELGYEQYF
>TRBJ2-1|NA|NA|TRBV27
TGTGCCAGCAGTTTATCGTGGGGCCATGAGCAGTTCTTC
CASSLSWGHEQFF
>TRBJ1-2|TRBD1|NA|TRBV7-2
TGTGCCAGCAGCTCGACAGGGGTACTATATGATGGCTACACCTTC
CASSSTGVLYDGYTF
>TRBJ2-7|TRBD1|NA|TRBV4-1
TGCGCCAGCAGCCAAGTGGAGACAGGGAACCACGAGCAGTACTTC
CASSQVETGNHEQYF
>TRBJ1-4|NA|NA|TRBV19
TGTGCCAGTAGTTGGGTACCGGGACAAGCAGAAAAACTGTTTTTT
CASSWVPGQAEKLFF
>TRBJ2-7|NA|NA|TRBV10-2
TGCGCCAGCAGTGAGGATGCAGGGTCCTACGAGCAGTACTTC
CASSEDAGSYEQYF
>TRBJ1-6|TRBD1|NA|TRBV7-9
TGTGCCAGCAGCTCGAGCCTACAGGGGGTAGGTAATTCCCCCCTCCACTTT
CASSSSLQGVGNSPLHF
>TRBJ1-6|TRBD1|NA|TRBV6-1
TGTGCCAGCAGGAAGGGGGACAGAGGATCACCCCTCCACTTT
CASRKGDRGSPLHF
>TRBJ2-7|TRBD2|NA|TRBV27
TGTGCCACGATCTTACCGGTGTCGGGAGGCTACGAGCAGTACTTC
CATILPVSGGYEQYF
>TRBJ1-2|TRBD1|NA|TRBV14
TGTGCCAGCAGCCAAACGGGACAGGGTATCTATGGCTACACCTTC
CASSQTGQGIYGYTF
>TRBJ2-3|NA|NA|TRBV27
TGTGCCAGCAGTTTAGGTGGGAGAGGTAATACGCAGTATTTT
CASSLGGRGNTQYF
>TRBJ2-7|TRBD1|NA|TRBV11-2
TGTGCCAGCAGCTCACGGGACAGTAGCTACGAGCAGTACTTC
CASSSRDSSYEQYF